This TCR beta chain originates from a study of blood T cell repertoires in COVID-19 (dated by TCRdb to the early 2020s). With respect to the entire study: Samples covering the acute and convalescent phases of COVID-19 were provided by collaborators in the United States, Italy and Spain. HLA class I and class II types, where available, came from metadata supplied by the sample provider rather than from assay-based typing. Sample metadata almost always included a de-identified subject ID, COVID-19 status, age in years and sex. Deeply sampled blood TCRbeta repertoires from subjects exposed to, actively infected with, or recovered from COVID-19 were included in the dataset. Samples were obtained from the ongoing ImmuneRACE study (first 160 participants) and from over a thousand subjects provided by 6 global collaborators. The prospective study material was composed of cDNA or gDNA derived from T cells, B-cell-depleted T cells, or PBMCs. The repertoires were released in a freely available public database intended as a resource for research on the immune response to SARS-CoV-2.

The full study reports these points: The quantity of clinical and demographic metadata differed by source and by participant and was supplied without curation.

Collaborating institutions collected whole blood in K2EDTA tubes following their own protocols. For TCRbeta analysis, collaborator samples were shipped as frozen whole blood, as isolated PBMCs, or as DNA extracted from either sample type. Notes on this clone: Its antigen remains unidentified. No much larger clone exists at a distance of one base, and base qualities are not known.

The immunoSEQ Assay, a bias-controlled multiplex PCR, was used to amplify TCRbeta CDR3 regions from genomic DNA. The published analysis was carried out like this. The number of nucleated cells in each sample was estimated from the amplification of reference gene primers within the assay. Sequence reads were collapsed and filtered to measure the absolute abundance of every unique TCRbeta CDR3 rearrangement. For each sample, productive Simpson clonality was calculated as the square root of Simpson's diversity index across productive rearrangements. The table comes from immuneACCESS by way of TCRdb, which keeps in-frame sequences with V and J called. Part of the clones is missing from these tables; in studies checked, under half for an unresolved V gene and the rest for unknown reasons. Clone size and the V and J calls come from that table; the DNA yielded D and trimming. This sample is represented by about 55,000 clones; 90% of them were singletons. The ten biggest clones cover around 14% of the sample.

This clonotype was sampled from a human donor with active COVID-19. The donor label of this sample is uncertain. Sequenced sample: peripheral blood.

The nucleotide sequence reads TGTGCCAGCGCCCGGACAGGGGTCGGGGAGCTGTTTTTT. Its product reads: CASARTGVGELFF. The V gene is TRBV7-2 and the J gene is TRBJ2-2, and 9 bases in between align with TRBD1. V loses 8 bases at its end and J loses 7 bases; junction bases beyond the gene matches: 5. The germline V gene encodes CDR1 SGHTA and CDR2 FQGNSA. From its cysteine to its phenylalanine, the CDR3 spans 13 amino acids. This entry keeps only the CDR3 DNA: 39 bases, framed from base 1.